This T cell receptor beta chain was recovered during a study of T cell responses to AZD1222 COVID-19 vaccine. Assay: immunoSEQ multiplex PCR; the TCRdb copy retains only in-frame clones and omits some. This sample has under 200,000 clones, with under 95% found just once. The CDR3 loop spans 13 amino acids. Trimming removed 6 bases from V and 9 bases from J; junction bases left unmatched: 11. CDR1 and CDR2 from the germline V gene are SQVTM and ANQGSEA. This chain uses TRBV29-1 with TRBJ2-5; 9 bases are a match to TRBD1. Here the sequenced sample was peripheral blood, taken on day 0 of AZD1222 vaccination. The receptor comes from an adult in good health. CDR3 sequence reads: CSVVKNRGQAQYF. The CDR3 DNA reads TGCAGCGTAGTGAAAAACAGGGGGCAGGCCCAGTACTTC. Variable domain in full (rest from reference TRBV29-1 and TRBJ2-5): SAVISQKPSRDICQRGTSLTIQCQVDSQVTMMFWYRQQPGQSLTLIATANQGSEATYESGFVIDKFPISRPNLTFSTLTVSNMSPEDSSIYLCSVVKNRGQAQYFGPGTRLLVL.